The 18 T cell receptor beta chains presented below share a single source sample, sequenced in a study of T-cell reconstitution after alpha-beta-depleted transplantation in children. For TCRbeta, the library was prepared with unique molecular identifiers. MiXCR was run by TCRdb on the PCR reads, yielding one entry per CDR3 protein. This table holds around 130,000 distinct CDR3 sequences, about a tenth found once. The sample consisted of PBMCs, mostly from graft donor cells, taken 180 days after TCRalphabeta/CD19-depleted stem cell transplant. Receptors originate from a girl under two years old who had a stem cell transplant for combined immunodeficiency, so the T cells may come from the graft donor.

This clonotype has a count of ten or more. This chain joins TRBV29-1 and TRBJ2-5; D perhaps matches TRBD1 (5 bases). CDR1 is SQVTM, CDR2 ANQGSEA, per germline. The CDR3 is 12 amino acids. V lost 4 bases and J 0 bases, leaving 6 bases between the germline ends. Here the CDR3 reads CSVVRDQETQYF. The DNA of the CDR3 is TGCAGCGTTGTCAGGGACCAAGAGACCCAGTACTTC. Full variable domain (remainder filled in from reference TRBV29-1 and TRBJ2-5): SAVISQKPSRDICQRGTSLTIQCQVDSQVTMMFWYRQQPGQSLTLIATANQGSEATYESGFVIDKFPISRPNLTFSTLTVSNMSPEDSSIYLCSVVRDQETQYFGPGTRLLVL.

This clonotype occurred a few times. The J gene is TRBJ2-1, the V gene TRBV12-3 or TRBV12-4; TRBD1 matches 10 bases. Losses at the gene ends were 7 bases for V and 6 bases for J; bases not matched to a gene: 9. The CDR3 contains 15 residues. In DNA, the CDR3 is TGTGCCAGCAAAGGGGACAGGGGTAGGGGCAATGAGCAGTTCTTC. This codes for CASKGDRGRGNEQFF.

In this sample, this clonotype turned up a few times. This sequence joins TRBV6-2 or TRBV6-3 and TRBJ2-5; possible D gene TRBD1, 5 bases. Deletions cut 5 bases from V and 4 bases from J, with 11 bases between. This CDR3 has 13 amino acids. The germline V gene encodes CDR1 MNHEY and CDR2 SVGEGT. CDR3 loop: CASSGRAGETQYF. CDR3 in DNA: TGTGCCAGCAGTGGCAGGGCTGGAGAGACCCAGTACTTC.

This clonotype was seen more than once but under ten times. V usage is TRBV29-1 and J usage is TRBJ2-5; TRBD2 aligns across 8 bases. The CDR3 is 13 residues long. Germline-derived CDR1 and CDR2 are SQVTM and ANQGSEA. After removal of 7 bases from V and 0 bases from J, the junction contained 4 bases not matched to a gene. The CDR3: CSALAGNQETQYF. The CDR3 bases are TGCAGCGCTTTAGCGGGGAACCAAGAGACCCAGTACTTC.

This chain connects TRBV9 to TRBJ2-6; possible D gene TRBD1, 6 bases. This CDR3 contains 18 residues. V shed 0 bases and J shed 3 bases, with 16 bases lying between them. The germline V gene has CDR1 SGDLS and CDR2 YYNGEE. CDR3 sequence: CASSVAAGAGGGANVLTF. DNA of the CDR3: TGTGCCAGCAGCGTAGCAGCAGGGGCCGGAGGTGGGGCCAACGTCCTGACTTTC.

The J gene is TRBJ1-2, the V gene TRBV6-6, with D possibly matching TRBD1 (5 bases). Trimming pared 7 bases from V and 4 bases from J, leaving 13 bases between. Germline-derived CDR1 and CDR2 are MNHNY and SVGAGI (reference sequence). The CDR3 consists of 13 residues. CDR3 sequence: CASTTGVPYGYTF. The CDR3 DNA follows: TGTGCCAGCACCACGGGGGTCCCCTATGGCTACACCTTC.

The table lists this clonotype with a few counts. This chain links TRBV7-6 with TRBJ2-7; 13 positions agree with TRBD2. From germline, CDR1 is SGHVS and CDR2 FNYEAQ. J lost 0 bases, V lost 5 bases, and 7 bases had no gene match. This CDR3 is 17 amino acids long. The CDR3 DNA sequence: TGTGCCAGCAGCGACGGACTAGCGGGGGCCAGCTCCTACGAGCAGTACTTC. Encoded protein: CASSDGLAGASSYEQYF.

This clonotype was counted at least ten times. The genes are TRBV29-1 and TRBJ2-7; 8 bases line up with TRBD2. Germline-derived CDR1 and CDR2 are SQVTM and ANQGSEA. The CDR3 loop spans 11 amino acids. V shed 6 bases, J shed 3 bases, and the junction held 1 base outside the gene matches. The CDR3 reads CSVGTSYEQYF. DNA of the CDR3: TGCAGCGTGGGGACTAGCTACGAGCAGTACTTC.

This clonotype was counted ten times or more. This chain connects TRBV10-2 to TRBJ2-3, with D perhaps matching TRBD1 (6 bases). In germline, CDR1 is WSHSY, CDR2 SAAADI. V lost 4 bases to trimming and J lost 8 bases, with 19 bases between them. This CDR3 comprises 15 residues. This CDR3 is CASSVRGFQSGTQYF. CDR3 nucleotides: TGCGCCAGCAGTGTTAGGGGGTTTCAATCTGGTACGCAGTATTTT.

The chain is built from TRBV24-1 and TRBJ2-1; 7 nucleotides agree with TRBD1. The germline V gene encodes CDR1 KGHDR and CDR2 SFDVKD. V was pared by 4 bases and J by 4 bases, with 6 bases of the junction left unmatched. The CDR3 contains 15 residues. CDR3 sequence reads: CATSDPGTAYNEQFF. CDR3 sequence (DNA): TGTGCCACCAGTGACCCCGGGACAGCTTACAATGAGCAGTTCTTC.

The rearrangement joins TRBV6-1 to TRBJ1-6; a weak D match, TRBD1 (6 bases). In germline, CDR1 is MNHNS, CDR2 SASEGT. V was clipped by 5 bases and J by 3 bases, with 14 bases between them. CDR3 length equals 16 residues. The CDR3 loop is CASSRLGQNYNSPLHF. The CDR3 bases are TGTGCCAGCAGTCGCCTCGGACAGAACTATAATTCACCCCTCCACTTT.

This clonotype was seen many times. The V gene is TRBV5-1, the J gene TRBJ2-7; 7 bases fit TRBD1. Trimming cost V 3 bases and J 0 bases; bases outside gene matches: 6. CDR3 length: 15 residues. Germline values: CDR1 SGHRS, CDR2 YFSETQ. This chain's CDR3 is CASSYLGDSSYEQYF. Written as DNA, the CDR3 is TGCGCCAGCAGCTATTTGGGGGACAGCTCCTACGAGCAGTACTTC.

This clonotype was observed a handful of times. The chain recombines TRBV5-1 with TRBJ2-7, with TRBD2 matching over 8 bases. V was pared by 4 bases and J by 10 bases, with 13 bases of the junction left unmatched. Germline V gene lookup returns CDR1 SGHRS and CDR2 YFSETQ. This CDR3 spans 14 amino acids. CDR3 sequence reads: CASSLPGGGSDQYF. The DNA of the CDR3 is TGCGCCAGCAGCCTCCCCGGGGGGGGATCGGACCAGTACTTC. The full variable domain, completed using reference TRBV5-1 and TRBJ2-7, is KAGVTQTPRYLIKTRGQQVTLSCSPISGHRSVSWYQQTPGQGLQFLFEYFSETQRNKGNFPGRFSGRQFSNSRSEMNVSTLELGDSALYLCASSLPGGGSDQYFGPGTRLTVT.

The chain employs TRBV11-2 and TRBJ2-1, with 10 bases lining up with TRBD2. This CDR3 contains 14 residues. V was clipped by 2 bases and J by 5 bases; unmatched bases: 0. Germline CDR1 is SGHAT and CDR2 is FQNNGV. CDR3 in amino acids: CASSLTSGNNEQFF. Here the CDR3 DNA reads TGTGCCAGCAGCTTAACTAGCGGGAACAATGAGCAGTTCTTC.

A few counts support this clonotype. The chain uses TRBV5-1 and TRBJ2-2, with D possibly TRBD1 on 5 matching bases. V was shortened by 0 bases and J by 2 bases, with 11 bases between the two germline ends. CDR1 is SGHRS and CDR2 is YFSETQ in the germline V gene. This CDR3 is built from 16 residues. The CDR3 bases are TGCGCCAGCAGCTTGGAGTGGACACTTAACACCGGGGAGCTGTTTTTT. It specifies CASSLEWTLNTGELFF.

There are many counts of this clonotype. The chain uses TRBV20-1 and TRBJ1-5; D is ambiguous. CDR3 length: 15 amino acids. Germline V CDR1 and CDR2: DFQATT, SNEGSKA (reference sequence). The V gene lost 3 bases and the J gene lost 3 bases, with 15 bases spanning the gap. CDR3 residues: CSASLARKFNQPQHF. The CDR3, as DNA: TGCAGTGCTAGTCTAGCCAGGAAATTCAATCAGCCCCAGCATTTT.

This clonotype was seen a handful of times. The gene calls are TRBV4-3 and TRBJ2-2, with D perhaps matching TRBD2 (5 bases). Germline V lookup: CDR1 LGHNA, CDR2 YSLEER. The V and J ends lost 4 bases and 3 bases respectively, with 9 bases between them. The CDR3 covers 14 residues. The CDR3 region has the DNA TGCGCCAGCAGCCCTGGACTTTACACCGGGGAGCTGTTTTTT. Translating it yields CASSPGLYTGELFF.

This clonotype was detected only a few times. The rearrangement joins TRBV18 to TRBJ2-2, with a possible D match to TRBD1 (6 bases). The V gene lost 0 bases and the J gene lost 0 bases, with 8 bases spanning the gap. Germline V CDR1 and CDR2: KGHSH, LQKENI. This CDR3 region has 16 residues. The CDR3 sequence is CASSPPGHPNTGELFF. CDR3 DNA: TGTGCCAGCTCACCACCGGGACACCCGAACACCGGGGAGCTGTTTTTT.